This TCR beta chain was found in a study of low-dose radiotherapy and immunotherapy resistance in tumors. Looking at the study overall: Patients received cyclophosphamide 200 mg/m2 intravenously every two weeks, the day before radiation-immunotherapy. Patients were on oral aspirin 300 mg taken daily for four cycles from cycle 1 day 1.

Both TCRalpha and TCRbeta chains were reverse transcribed with V-gene-specific primers. PCR amplification of the TCRs was performed with Phusion for 20 to 25 PCR cycles, and it relied on a constant-region primer together with a V-primer adapter. TCRdb independently ran MiXCR on the reads; one entry per CDR3 protein. The repertoire holds 80,000 to 95,000 distinct CDR3 sequences, with 8% to 10% as singletons. Time point noted: before trial treatment. Along with nivolumab and ipilimumab, donors received aspirin, low-dose cyclophosphamide and low-dose radiotherapy. The CDR3 covers 14 residues. V lost 4 bases and J lost 5; bases outside the gene matches: 8. The germline V gene encodes CDR1 MNHGY and CDR2 SAAAGT. A single count supports this clonotype. A far larger clone is just one base off, so this is likely a read error.

The V call is TRBV6-8, the J call TRBJ2-7; 7 bases map to TRBD1. The sequencing used PBMCs, collected before treatment. The receptor was derived from a male donor with prostate cancer. The CDR3 loop is CASSLGQPFDEQYF. The CDR3 DNA reads TGTGCCAGCAGTTTGGGACAGCCCTTCGACGAGCAGTACTTC.